What follows is one TCR beta chain and its context. Its antigen remains unidentified. No quality values exist for individual bases; no much larger clone is one base distant. The run used an Illumina HiSeq 1500. TCRdb reprocessed the public reads (quality trimming at Q25 with fastp, clone calling with MiXCR) and kept in-frame beta chains. Rows matching on CDR3 protein sequence are summarized as one entry with the most common DNA and genes. A total of some 180,000 distinct CDR3 sequences appear in this sample, approximately 9.6% of them only once. About 4.6% of the sample comes from the top ten. The sample comes from a study of T cell repertoires in cytomegalovirus infection (dated by TCRdb to about 2019). The study in broad terms: Because public TCR beta signatures pointed to carriage of CMV infection together with the matching HLA type, the HLA type of each donor mattered for the analysis.

Summary of the overall study and its limitations: In both this cohort and an independent cohort of a few hundred donors, the cumulative frequency of public TCR beta family members distinguished carriers of CMV infection plus the relevant HLA type. The ex vivo response was dominated by HLA-C-restricted CMV-specific TCR beta clonotypes, and the single most frequent clonotype in two of eight donors was supplied by these HLA-C-restricted clonotypes.

Its CDR3 holds 13 amino acids, cysteine through phenylalanine. This entry keeps only the CDR3 DNA: 39 bases, framed from base 1. V is cut by 8 bases and J by 2 bases, and the space between the germline ends is 12 bases. The germline V gene specifies MDHEN as CDR1 and SYDVKM as CDR2. The source material was PBMCs. The chain couples TRBV28 to TRBJ2-5; the D gene lacks a confident call. The TCR was taken from a human donor in good health (CMV status not recorded). Some clones in this sample may be carry-over from other donors' samples. In nucleotide form, the sequence is TGTGCCAGCGCGCCAGGCTATCAAGAGACCCAGTACTTC. It encodes CASAPGYQETQYF. Reference TRBV28 and TRBJ2-5 genes cover what lies past the CDR3, so the full variable domain is DVKVTQSSRYLVKRTGEKVFLECVQDMDHENMFWYRQDPGLGLRLIYFSYDVKMKEKGDIPEGYSVSREKKERFSLILESASTNQTSMYLCASAPGYQETQYFGPGTRLLVL.